Below, 19 T cell receptor beta chains from the same sample are listed, as sequenced in a study of blood T cells in healthy people across ages. Together with a sample-barcoded 5' primer, a J-beta primer mix was included in a second PCR lasting about 7 to 11 cycles. TCRdb itself ran the 5' RACE reads through MiXCR, one entry per CDR3 protein. The repertoire includes a few hundred thousand distinct CDR3 sequences, over 25% of them detected once, and approximately 3.3% sits in the top ten. The same data also contributed to another study, on T cells of mothers and their children.

The material sequenced was blood. The source of these receptors is a boy aged 2 to 9 in good health.

With respect to this clonotype: Its ends do not fully match the called genes, so a read error is possible. The rearrangement joins TRBV6-5 to TRBJ1-2; D gene ambiguous. CDR1 and CDR2 from the germline V gene are MNHEY and SVGAGI. This CDR3 spans 14 amino acids. This CDR3 reads CASSSRDMDYRYTF. The CDR3 nucleotides are TGTGCCAGCAGTTCTCGAGACATGGACTATCGCTACACCTTC.

This clonotype appeared once. Mismatch with germline at one junction end may stem from a read error. The gene calls are TRBV6-5 and TRBJ1-1, with D perhaps TRBD1 (5 bases). The CDR3 is made up of 13 amino acids. Per germline, CDR1 MNHEY and CDR2 SVGAGI. In DNA, the CDR3 is TGTGACAGCAGACGCGGGGGGATTGGTGAAGCTTTCTTT. Protein product: CDSRRGGIGEAFF.

In its sample, this clonotype was seen many times. The CDR3 loop is CASSQGDRHAFF. The CDR3 nucleotides read TGTGCCAGCAGCCAAGGGGACAGGCATGCTTTCTTT. The chain carries TRBV3-1 and TRBJ1-1, with 8 positions matching TRBD1. Per the germline V gene, CDR1 is LGHDT and CDR2 is YNNKEL (reference sequence). This CDR3 contains 12 residues. V trimming: 1 base; J trimming: 11 bases; junction bases outside the gene matches: 3.

This clonotype has more than one count but fewer than ten. The chain combines TRBV10-2 with TRBJ2-5, with 7 bases aligning to TRBD2. TRBJ2-1 explains the end of the DNA better; the J call may be wrong. CDR1 is WSHSY, CDR2 SAAADI, per germline. The CDR3 contains 15 residues. The DNA of the CDR3 is TGCGCCAGCAGTGTGTGGGGGGGAAACAACAATGAGCAGTTCTTC. This encodes CASSVWGGNNNEQFF.

The genes are TRBV10-3 and TRBJ2-1, with 10 bases identical to TRBD2. Per the germline V gene, CDR1 is ENHRY and CDR2 is SYGVKD. The CDR3 is 13 amino acids. The V segment lost 7 bases and the J segment 7 bases; nucleotides outside the gene matches: 4. This chain's CDR3 is CAITSGGSNEQFF. For the CDR3, the DNA is TGTGCCATCACTAGCGGGGGTTCGAATGAGCAGTTCTTC.

This clonotype was detected only a few times. The CDR3 protein is CASTASLVRTDTQYF. The CDR3 bases are TGTGCCAGCACCGCATCACTAGTCCGCACAGATACGCAGTATTTT. V usage is TRBV7-2 and J usage is TRBJ2-3, with TRBD2 as a possible D gene (5 bases). The CDR3 spans 15 residues. With 7 bases removed from V and 1 base from J, the gap between germline ends came to 15 bases. Germline CDR1 is SGHTA and CDR2 is FQGNSA.

The rearrangement links TRBV11-2 to TRBJ1-4, with TRBD1 as a possible D gene (5 bases). The length of the CDR3 is 15 residues. Trimming left V 5 bases short and J 4 bases short, with 14 bases between. The V gene's germline CDR1 is SGHAT and CDR2 FQNNGV. CDR3 DNA sequence: TGTGCCAGCAGCACCCCCAGACAGCGTAATGAAAAACTGTTTTTT. This translates into CASSTPRQRNEKLFF.

The chain is built from TRBV5-1 and TRBJ2-1; D is undetermined. Germline-derived CDR1 and CDR2 are SGHRS and YFSETQ. The CDR3 contains 14 residues. V was clipped by 4 bases and J by 5 bases, with 13 bases between them. DNA of the CDR3: TGCGCCAGCAGCCCACGACTTAACCACAATGAGCAGTTCTTC. Its translation: CASSPRLNHNEQFF.

The V call is TRBV11-2, the J call TRBJ2-5, with D unresolved. Trimming removed 7 bases at V and 1 base at J, with 10 bases between. The CDR3 is 13 residues long. Germline CDR1 is SGHAT and CDR2 is FQNNGV. CDR3 in DNA: TGTGCCAGCACTATCCTCCCCCAAGAGACCCAGTACTTC. This encodes CASTILPQETQYF.

The V gene is TRBV5-1, the J gene TRBJ2-3; TRBD2 agrees at 13 bases. Trimming at V came to 6 bases and at J to 1 base, leaving 5 bases not matched to a gene. Germline lookup yields CDR1 SGHRS and CDR2 YFSETQ. The CDR3 length is 16 residues. In DNA, the CDR3 is TGCGCCAGCACCAAAGGACTAGCGGGGGGCACAGATACGCAGTATTTT. Encoded protein: CASTKGLAGGTDTQYF. The full variable domain, completed using reference TRBV5-1 and TRBJ2-3, is KAGVTQTPRYLIKTRGQQVTLSCSPISGHRSVSWYQQTPGQGLQFLFEYFSETQRNKGNFPGRFSGRQFSNSRSEMNVSTLELGDSALYLCASTKGLAGGTDTQYFGPGTRLTVL.

CDR3 sequence (DNA): TGTGCCAGCTCACTTATACGCCTCAGGGGGAGCTCCTACGAGCAGTACTTC. It encodes CASSLIRLRGSSYEQYF. V and J are TRBV18 and TRBJ2-7, with 7 positions matching TRBD1. CDR1 is KGHSH, CDR2 LQKENI, per germline. V lost 4 bases and J lost 0; bases outside the gene matches: 12. The CDR3 consists of 17 residues.

The chain uses TRBV4-3 and TRBJ2-1, with 11 bases lining up with TRBD2. V gave up 1 base and J gave up 8 bases; unmatched junction bases: 4. The CDR3 covers 15 residues. Looked up from germline, CDR1 is LGHNA and CDR2 is YSLEER. The CDR3 DNA sequence: TGCGCCAGCAGCCAAGTACTAGCGGGAGTCCATGAGCAGTTCTTC. This encodes CASSQVLAGVHEQFF.

There are a few counts of this clonotype. The chain couples TRBV10-3 to TRBJ2-5, with 11 bases lining up with TRBD2. The V gene's germline CDR1 is ENHRY and CDR2 SYGVKD. V trimming: 10 bases; J trimming: 4 bases; junction bases outside the gene matches: 8. The CDR3 length is 14 residues. The CDR3 sequence is CATTSGRGIETQYF. For the CDR3, the DNA is TGTGCCACAACTAGCGGGAGAGGCATAGAGACCCAGTACTTC.

The rearrangement uses TRBV6-1 and TRBJ2-1; 7 positions agree with TRBD2. Matching the DNA end better, TRBJ2-7 makes the J call doubtful. Germline assignment: CDR1 MNHNS and CDR2 SASEGT. The CDR3 runs to 16 residues. CDR3 nucleotide sequence: TGTGCCAGCAGTGAGGAGAGCGGGACTCCCTCCTACGAGCAGTACTTC. Translated, it gives CASSEESGTPSYEQYF.

This sequence joins TRBV29-1 and TRBJ2-3; 8 bases are shared with TRBD2. The CDR3 contains 14 residues. Trimming removed 1 base from V and 2 bases from J; junction bases left unmatched: 2. CDR1 SQVTM and CDR2 ANQGSEA come from the germline V gene. CDR3 region: CSVEGGRLTDTQYF. In DNA, the CDR3 is TGCAGCGTTGAAGGCGGGAGGCTCACAGATACGCAGTATTTT.

The chain recombines TRBV5-6 with TRBJ2-2; D might be TRBD1 or TRBD2, each matching 5 bases. The V gene's germline CDR1 is SGHDT and CDR2 YYEEEE. With 0 bases removed from V and 4 bases from J, the gap between germline ends came to 13 bases. The CDR3 length is 16 residues. CDR3 region: CASSLVGTIVTGELFF. The CDR3 DNA reads TGTGCCAGCAGCTTGGTCGGGACGATAGTCACCGGGGAGCTGTTTTTT. Variable domain in full (rest from reference TRBV5-6 and TRBJ2-2): DAGVTQSPTHLIKTRGQQVTLRCSPKSGHDTVSWYQQALGQGPQFIFQYYEEEERQRGNFPDRFSGHQFPNYSSELNVNALLLGDSALYLCASSLVGTIVTGELFFGEGSRLTVL.

The genes are TRBV6-2 or TRBV6-3 and TRBJ1-1, with unresolved D. The germline V gene has CDR1 MNHEY and CDR2 SVGEGT. This CDR3 contains 13 residues. The V end lost 0 bases, the J end lost 5 bases, and 7 bases lay between the germline ends. The DNA for the CDR3 is TGTGCCAGCAGTTACTCAGAGAGGACTGAAGCTTTCTTT. This sequence encodes CASSYSERTEAFF.

The chain is built from TRBV20-1 and TRBJ2-7, with 10 nucleotides matching TRBD2. The CDR3 contains 16 residues. Germline loops: CDR1 DFQATT, CDR2 SNEGSKA (reference sequence). The junction had 12 bases not matched to a gene; V was cut back by 0 bases and J by 7 bases. This CDR3 reads CSARDREGLAFWEQYF. The CDR3 bases are TGCAGTGCTAGAGATCGGGAGGGACTAGCGTTTTGGGAGCAGTACTTC.

The chain recombines TRBV25-1 with TRBJ1-3, with D possibly being TRBD1 (5 bases). The CDR3 covers 13 residues. Germline-derived CDR1 and CDR2 are MGHDK and SYGVNS. Deletions cut 4 bases from V and 9 bases from J, with 13 bases between. The CDR3 reads CASSVGVRSTIYF. CDR3 in DNA: TGTGCCAGCAGTGTAGGGGTTCGGTCCACCATATATTTT.